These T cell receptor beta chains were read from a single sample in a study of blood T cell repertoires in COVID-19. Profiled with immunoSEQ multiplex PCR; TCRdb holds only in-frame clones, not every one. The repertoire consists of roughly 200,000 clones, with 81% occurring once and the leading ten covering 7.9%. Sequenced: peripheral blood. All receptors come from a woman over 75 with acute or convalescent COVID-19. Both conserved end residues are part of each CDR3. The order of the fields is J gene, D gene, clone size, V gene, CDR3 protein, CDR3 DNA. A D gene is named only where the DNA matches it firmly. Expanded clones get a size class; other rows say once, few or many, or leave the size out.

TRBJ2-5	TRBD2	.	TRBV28	CASSSTGTSGGTQYF	TGTGCCAGCAGTTCGACCGGGACTAGCGGCGGGACCCAGTACTTC
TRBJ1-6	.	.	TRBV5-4	CASSMGGTFYNSPLHF	TGTGCCAGCAGCATGGGGGGGACATTTTATAATTCACCCCTCCACTTT
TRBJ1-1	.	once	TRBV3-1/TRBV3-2	CASSQGMDTRRAFF	TGTGCCAGCAGCCAAGGGATGGATACCCGGCGGGCTTTCTTT
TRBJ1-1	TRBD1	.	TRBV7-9	CASSLGVTGGMAEAFF	TGTGCCAGCAGCTTAGGGGTGACAGGGGGTATGGCTGAAGCTTTCTTT
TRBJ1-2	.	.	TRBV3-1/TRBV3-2	CASSQDMAGNYGYTF	TGTGCCAGCAGCCAAGATATGGCGGGAAACTATGGCTACACCTTC
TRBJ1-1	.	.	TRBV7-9	CASRITDTEAFF	TGTGCCAGCAGGATAACGGACACTGAAGCTTTCTTT
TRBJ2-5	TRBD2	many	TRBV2	CASSGTPSGSRRETQYF	TGTGCCAGCAGTGGGACACCTAGCGGGTCTCGAAGAGAGACCCAGTACTTC
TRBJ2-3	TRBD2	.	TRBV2	CASSERGSGDLSTDTQYF	TGTGCCAGCAGTGAGAGAGGTAGCGGGGACCTCAGCACAGATACGCAGTATTTT
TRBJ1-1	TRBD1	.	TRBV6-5	CASSFQGGRTEAFF	TGTGCCAGCAGTTTTCAGGGGGGTCGCACTGAAGCTTTCTTT
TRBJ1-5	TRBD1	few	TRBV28	CASGLGRTGVNQPQHF	TGTGCCAGCGGGTTAGGGAGGACAGGGGTAAATCAGCCCCAGCATTTT
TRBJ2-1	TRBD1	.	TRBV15	CATSRDRAYNEQFF	TGTGCCACCAGCAGGGACAGGGCCTACAATGAGCAGTTCTTC
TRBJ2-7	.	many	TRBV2	CASRRQINYEQYF	TGTGCCAGCCGGCGGCAGATTAACTACGAGCAGTACTTC
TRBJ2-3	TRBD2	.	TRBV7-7	CASSLAVAGGADTQYF	TGTGCCAGCAGCTTAGCTGTAGCGGGAGGGGCAGATACGCAGTATTTT
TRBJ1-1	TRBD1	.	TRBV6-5	CASTSRTGAIEAFF	TGTGCCAGCACTTCGCGGACAGGGGCTATTGAAGCTTTCTTT
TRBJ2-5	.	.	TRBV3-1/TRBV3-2	CASTPGSVQETQYF	TGTGCCAGCACCCCCGGGTCGGTTCAAGAGACCCAGTACTTC
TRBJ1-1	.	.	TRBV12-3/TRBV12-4	CASVQGLNTEAFF	TGTGCCAGCGTGCAGGGGTTGAACACTGAAGCTTTCTTT
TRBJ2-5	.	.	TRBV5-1	CASSSAGREEETQYF	TGCGCCAGCAGCTCCGCCGGCAGGGAAGAAGAGACCCAGTACTTC
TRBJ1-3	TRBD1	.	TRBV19	CASSTTDRGREDTIYF	TGTGCCAGTAGTACAACTGACAGGGGGCGGGAAGACACCATATATTTT
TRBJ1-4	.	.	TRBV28	CASSLGGPTNEKLFF	TGTGCCAGCAGTTTGGGGGGGCCAACTAATGAAAAACTGTTTTTT
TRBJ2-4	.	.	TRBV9	CASSVGVGGRRNIQYF	TGTGCCAGCAGCGTAGGGGTTGGGGGCAGGCGGAACATTCAGTACTTC
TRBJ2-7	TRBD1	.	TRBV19	CASSLRDRFYEQYF	TGTGCCAGTAGCCTTCGGGACAGATTCTACGAGCAGTACTTC
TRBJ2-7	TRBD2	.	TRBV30	CAHWSQAGGVYEQYF	TGTGCCCACTGGAGTCAAGCGGGAGGGGTGTACGAGCAGTACTTC
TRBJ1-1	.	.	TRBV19	CATLGRLNTEAFF	TGTGCCACTTTGGGCAGGCTGAACACTGAAGCTTTCTTT
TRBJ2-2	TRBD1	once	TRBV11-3	CASSWTGLKPGELFF	TGTGCCAGCAGCTGGACAGGGTTGAAACCCGGGGAGCTGTTTTTT
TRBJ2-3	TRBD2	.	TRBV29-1	CSVEGGSGSGGDTQYF	TGCAGCGTTGAAGGGGGTAGCGGGAGTGGTGGAGATACGCAGTATTTT
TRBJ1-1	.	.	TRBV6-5	CASSYRQGLTEAFF	TGTGCCAGCAGTTACCGGCAGGGCCTTACTGAAGCTTTCTTT
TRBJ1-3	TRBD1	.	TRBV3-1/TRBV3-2	CASSQTGAGNTIYF	TGTGCCAGCAGCCAGACAGGGGCGGGAAACACCATATATTTT
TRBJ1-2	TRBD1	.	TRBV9	CASSPQGGGTYGYTF	TGTGCCAGCAGCCCACAGGGGGGCGGAACCTATGGCTACACCTTC
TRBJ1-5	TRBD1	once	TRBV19	CASSAFGQVSNQPQHF	TGTGCCAGTAGTGCTTTCGGACAGGTTAGCAATCAGCCCCAGCATTTT
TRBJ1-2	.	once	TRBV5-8	CASSLLVTNYGYTF	TGTGCCAGCAGCTTGTTAGTCACTAACTATGGCTACACCTTC
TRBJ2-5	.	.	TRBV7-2	CASSLGRLEETQYF	TGTGCCAGCAGCTTGGGACGACTAGAAGAGACCCAGTACTTC
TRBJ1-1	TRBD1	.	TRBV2	CASRRTGVRENTEAFF	TGTGCCAGCCGCAGAACAGGGGTTCGGGAGAACACTGAAGCTTTCTTT
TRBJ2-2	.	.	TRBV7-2	CASSPRREPGELFF	TGTGCCAGCAGTCCCCGCAGGGAACCCGGGGAGCTGTTTTTT
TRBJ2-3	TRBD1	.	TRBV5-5	CASSTSSGQGGTDTQYF	TGTGCCAGCAGCACCAGTTCGGGGCAGGGGGGCACAGATACGCAGTATTTT
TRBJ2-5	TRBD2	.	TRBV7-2	CASSLSGRKETQYF	TGTGCCAGCAGCCTTAGCGGGAGGAAAGAGACCCAGTACTTC
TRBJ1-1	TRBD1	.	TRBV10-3	CAISESGGQSNTEAFF	TGTGCCATCAGTGAGTCAGGGGGACAGTCGAACACTGAAGCTTTCTTT
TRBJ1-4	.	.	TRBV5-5	CASSFGRVEKLFF	TGTGCCAGCAGCTTTGGGCGTGTAGAAAAACTGTTTTTT
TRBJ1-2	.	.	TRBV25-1	CASSGTHYGYTF	TGTGCCAGCAGTGGGACACACTATGGCTACACCTTC